Each of the 22 T cell receptor beta chains below was sequenced from the same sample in a study of cytomegalovirus exposure and HLA in healthy donors. The PCR made use of 60 Vbeta and 13 Jbeta primers. The repertoire was sequenced with immunoSEQ multiplex PCR; TCRdb's copy has only in-frame clones and lacks some. The top ten clones hold 0.65% to 0.75% of a sample with some 200,000 clones, 80% of them seen once. The material sequenced was PBMCs. Receptors were obtained from a boy younger than 18 in good health and CMV-seronegative.

Only one count was recorded for this clone. The rearrangement uses TRBV2 and TRBJ2-1; TRBD2 aligns across 9 bases. V shed 8 bases and J 0 bases; nucleotides not matched to a gene: 17. The CDR3 is made up of 19 amino acids. Germline V lookup: CDR1 SNHLY, CDR2 FYNNEI. CDR3 amino acids: CASPRVVAGEPSSYNEQFF. CDR3 DNA sequence: TGTGCCAGCCCCCGGGTAGTAGCGGGGGAACCGAGCTCCTACAATGAGCAGTTCTTC.

This clone was counted a single time. The CDR3 reads CASSIERAGGGQFF. The CDR3 bases are TGTGCCAGTAGTATAGAGAGAGCGGGGGGAGGGCAGTTCTTC. The V call is TRBV19, the J call TRBJ2-1; 9 bases match TRBD2. This CDR3 is 14 amino acids long. V gave up 0 bases and J gave up 12 bases; unmatched junction bases: 6. Germline V gives CDR1 LNHDA, CDR2 SQIVND (reference sequence).

The rearrangement joins TRBV9 to TRBJ1-1, with D maybe TRBD1 (5 bases). Germline V CDR1 and CDR2: SGDLS, YYNGEE. Deletions cut 4 bases from V and 11 bases from J, with 21 bases between. The CDR3 spans 14 residues. CDR3 region: CASSTRWVGGRAFF. The CDR3 DNA follows: TGTGCCAGCAGCACCAGATGGGTCGGGGGACGCGCTTTCTTT.

The chain links TRBV5-1 to TRBJ2-5; perhaps TRBD2 as D (6 bases). The J call may be incorrect, as the DNA end agrees better with TRBJ2-7. CDR1 is SGHRS, CDR2 YFSETQ, per germline. The CDR3 contains 15 residues. CDR3: CASSLAGDHNYEQYF. In DNA, the CDR3 is TGCGCCAGCAGCTTGGCGGGGGACCATAACTACGAGCAGTACTTC.

Notes on this clone: This specimen includes other DNA sequences encoding the same CDR3. This rearrangement joins TRBV27 to TRBJ1-6; D is ambiguous. This CDR3 contains 15 residues. Germline CDR1 reads MNHEY; CDR2 reads SMNVEV (reference sequence). Deletions cut 2 bases from V and 7 bases from J, with 12 bases between. The CDR3 DNA is TGTGCCAGCAGTTTAGGCCGGGTTTACAATTCACCCCTCCACTTT. This codes for CASSLGRVYNSPLHF.

The chain couples TRBV9 to TRBJ2-7; D perhaps matches TRBD2 (6 bases). The V and J ends lost 4 bases and 2 bases respectively, with 13 bases between them. This CDR3 region has 14 residues. Germline assignment: CDR1 SGDLS and CDR2 YYNGEE. DNA for the CDR3: TGTGCCAGCAGCCCTGGAGGGGACCCCTACGAGCAGTACTTC. Amino acid sequence: CASSPGGDPYEQYF.

This chain connects TRBV7-2 to TRBJ2-2; TRBD2 matches at 7 bases. Germline CDR1 is SGHTA and CDR2 is FQGNSA. This CDR3 is 15 amino acids long. V trimming: 4 bases; J trimming: 4 bases; junction bases outside the gene matches: 6. The CDR3 DNA follows: TGTGCCAGCAGCTCGGCAGCGGGATTCACCGGGGAGCTGTTTTTT. Its translation: CASSSAAGFTGELFF.

As regards this clone: Other DNA sequences in the sample encode the same CDR3. The chain employs TRBV25-1 and TRBJ2-7; D gene ambiguous. Germline V CDR1 and CDR2: MGHDK, SYGVNS. Trimming took 5 bases from V and 3 from J, leaving 5 bases between them. The CDR3 is 11 residues long. CDR3 nucleotide sequence: TGTGCCAGCAGTAACAGCTACGAGCAGTACTTC. It codes for CASSNSYEQYF.

The chain is built from TRBV7-3 and TRBJ2-3, with D unresolved. The V and J ends lost 2 bases and 0 bases respectively, with 9 bases between them. Germline assignment: CDR1 SGHTA and CDR2 FQGTGA. The CDR3 spans 15 residues. As DNA, the CDR3 is TGTGCCAGCAGCTTAGAGCACTTTAGCACAGATACGCAGTATTTT. It yields the protein CASSLEHFSTDTQYF.

CDR3: CASTPTTGSIYGYTF. CDR3 in DNA: TGTGCCAGCACCCCCACGACAGGTTCGATCTATGGCTACACCTTC. The rearrangement joins TRBV25-1 to TRBJ1-2; a weak D match, TRBD1 (6 bases). The ends were cut back, 7 bases at V and 4 bases at J, with 19 bases in the middle. Germline CDR1 and CDR2: MGHDK and SYGVNS. The CDR3 has 15 amino acids.

The chain employs TRBV5-5 and TRBJ2-7; no clear D. The CDR3 has 14 residues. The V gene lost 0 bases and the J gene lost 0 bases, with 7 bases spanning the gap. Germline CDR1 reads SGHKS; CDR2 reads YYEKEE (reference sequence). DNA of the CDR3: TGTGCCAGCAGCTTGGAGCCGAGCTCCTACGAGCAGTACTTC. It encodes CASSLEPSSYEQYF.

This clone was recorded a few times. The gene calls are TRBV2 and TRBJ2-7; 10 bases map to TRBD1. The CDR3 is made up of 15 amino acids. Losses at the gene ends were 2 bases for V and 4 bases for J; bases not matched to a gene: 5. Germline CDR1 and CDR2: SNHLY and FYNNEI. The chain's CDR3 is CASSELDRGEYEQYF. The CDR3 DNA reads as TGTGCCAGCAGTGAACTGGACAGGGGGGAATACGAGCAGTACTTC.

The J gene is TRBJ2-2, the V gene TRBV7-6, with TRBD1 matching 9 bases. The V segment lost 5 bases and the J segment 6 bases; nucleotides outside the gene matches: 4. The CDR3 extends over 14 amino acids. Germline V gives CDR1 SGHVS, CDR2 FNYEAQ. The CDR3 nucleotides are TGTGCCAGCAGCCCGGGACAGGGTCCCGGGGAGCTGTTTTTT. Translated, it gives CASSPGQGPGELFF.

The rearrangement joins TRBV9 to TRBJ1-4; 11 bases are a match to TRBD1. This CDR3 region has 15 residues. Germline values: CDR1 SGDLS, CDR2 YYNGEE. The ends lost 4 bases at V and 10 bases at J; junction bases unmatched: 9. As DNA, the CDR3 is TGTGCCAGCAGCACCCGGACAGGGGGCTCTGGAAAACTGTTTTTT. It yields the protein CASSTRTGGSGKLFF.

This clone was observed once. The chain uses TRBV2 and TRBJ2-3, with TRBD2 matching over 10 bases. The CDR3 has 18 residues. V lost 8 bases and J lost 0; bases outside the gene matches: 14. The V gene's germline CDR1 is SNHLY and CDR2 FYNNEI. In DNA, the CDR3 is TGTGCCAGCTCGAGGAGGTTAGCGGGGGGCTTCAGCACAGATACGCAGTATTTT. Translation: CASSRRLAGGFSTDTQYF.

This chain uses TRBV19 with TRBJ2-7; the D gene is possibly TRBD2 (5 bases). Germline V gene data show CDR1 as LNHDA and CDR2 as SQIVND (reference sequence). The ends were cut back, 1 base at V and 2 bases at J, with 9 bases in the middle. The CDR3 runs 14 residues. CDR3 sequence reads: CASSIGAGPYEQYF. The CDR3 DNA follows: TGTGCCAGTAGTATAGGGGCGGGCCCCTACGAGCAGTACTTC. Full variable domain (missing parts from reference TRBV19 and TRBJ2-7): DGGITQSPKYLFRKEGQNVTLSCEQNLNHDAMYWYRQDPGQGLRLIYYSQIVNDFQKGDIAEGYSVSREKKESFPLTVTSAQKNPTAFYLCASSIGAGPYEQYFGPGTRLTVT.

The rearrangement uses TRBV7-2 and TRBJ1-1; TRBD1 matches 7 bases. The CDR3 covers 14 residues. V lost 7 bases and J lost 2; bases outside the gene matches: 7. Germline-derived CDR1 and CDR2 are SGHTA and FQGNSA. The CDR3 DNA reads as TGTGCCAGCACCCTAGGGACAGTAAACACTGAAGCTTTCTTT. Its protein product is CASTLGTVNTEAFF.

As to this clone: Other nucleotide sequences in the sample specify the same CDR3. V usage is TRBV5-1 and J usage is TRBJ1-1; no clear D. Germline values: CDR1 SGHRS, CDR2 YFSETQ. This CDR3 has 11 residues. V lost 0 bases and J 8 bases, leaving 5 bases between the germline ends. The CDR3 DNA is TGCGCCAGCAGCTTGGGCGCCGAAGCTTTCTTT. It specifies CASSLGAEAFF.

The table lists this clone with a few counts. The chain carries TRBV9 and TRBJ1-4; weak D call: TRBD1 (5 bases). The germline CDR1 and CDR2 sequences are SGDLS and YYNGEE. Trimming left V 3 bases short and J 0 bases short, with 15 bases between. This CDR3 contains 17 residues. The CDR3 sequence: CASSELRGIATNEKLFF. The CDR3 nucleotides are TGTGCCAGCAGCGAGCTCCGGGGGATTGCAACTAATGAAAAACTGTTTTTT.

A single count supports this clone. The V gene is TRBV11-2, the J gene TRBJ1-4, with 7 bases matching TRBD1. This CDR3 has 17 amino acids. CDR1 SGHAT and CDR2 FQNNGV come from the germline V gene. Trimming removed 5 bases from V and 8 bases from J; junction bases left unmatched: 17. The DNA of the CDR3 is TGTGCCAGCAGCCCGACACTAACCGACAGGGTAGGGGAAAAACTGTTTTTT. Translated: CASSPTLTDRVGEKLFF.

This chain uses TRBV5-1 with TRBJ2-7; 7 bases agree with TRBD1. After removal of 4 bases from V and 0 bases from J, the junction contained 10 bases not matched to a gene. The germline V gene encodes CDR1 SGHRS and CDR2 YFSETQ. This CDR3 has 16 amino acids. CDR3 sequence (DNA): TGCGCCAGCAGCCTTGTTCGGGACAGAGTCTCCTACGAGCAGTACTTC. Its translation: CASSLVRDRVSYEQYF.

The V gene is TRBV9, the J gene TRBJ1-1; 12 positions agree with TRBD1. Germline V gene sequence: CDR1 SGDLS, CDR2 YYNGEE. The J segment lost 0 bases and the V segment lost 4 bases, leaving 7 bases of the junction unmatched. The CDR3 runs to 17 residues. CDR3 sequence (DNA): TGTGCCAGCAGCCCTGGGACAGGGGGCGCTCTGAACACTGAAGCTTTCTTT. The encoded protein is CASSPGTGGALNTEAFF.